Listed below are T cell receptor beta chains from one sample, sequenced in a study of T-cell memory formation after mild COVID-19. MiXCR, applied by TCRdb to the 5' RACE reads, yields one record per CDR3 protein. The sample carries approximately 350,000 distinct CDR3 sequences, about an eighth recorded once. Sequencing was done on a sample of PBMCs or a T cell subset sorted from them (not recorded which). The receptor set was obtained from a man aged 18 to 29 who had mild COVID-19 (a few samples of this study predate the infection). Cell type and time point are not known. Each CDR3 is given with its conserved first and last residue. A D gene is named only where the DNA matches it firmly. Clone size is shown for a subset of rows, as once, few, many or a class of expanded clone.

NA | TRBJ2-2 | NA | TRBV4-3 | CASSRADSYTGELFF | TGCGCCAGCAGCCGAGCGGACAGCTACACCGGGGAGCTGTTTTTT
NA | TRBJ2-1 | few | TRBV23-1 | CASSQSAGSENEQFF | TGCGCCAGCAGTCAATCGGCGGGGTCTGAAAATGAGCAGTTCTTC
NA | TRBJ1-1 | many | TRBV7-9 | CASSFLGQHEAFF | TGTGCCAGCAGCTTCCTCGGACAGCATGAAGCTTTCTTT
TRBD2 | TRBJ2-3 | NA | TRBV29-1 | CSVLPAGGATDTQYF | TGCAGCGTCCTTCCAGCGGGGGGCGCCACAGATACGCAGTATTTT
TRBD2 | TRBJ2-1 | many | TRBV7-2 | CASSSLAGSYNEQFF | TGTGCCAGCAGCTCCCTAGCGGGCTCCTACAATGAGCAGTTCTTC
NA | TRBJ2-4 | NA | TRBV5-5 | CASSTRGAKNIQYF | TGTGCCAGCAGCACACGAGGGGCCAAAAACATTCAGTACTTC
NA | TRBJ2-5 | many | TRBV6-5 | CASSPIPDRRVQETQYF | TGTGCCAGCAGCCCCATCCCGGACCGCCGGGTCCAAGAGACCCAGTACTTC
TRBD1 | TRBJ2-7 | NA | TRBV20-1 | CSSQGQGPYEQYF | TGCAGTTCCCAGGGACAGGGGCCCTACGAGCAGTACTTC
NA | TRBJ1-2 | NA | TRBV10-3 | CAISESNDNYGYTF | TGTGCCATCAGTGAGTCTAATGATAACTATGGCTACACCTTC
TRBD1 | TRBJ1-6 | NA | TRBV5-1 | CASSNDRGNSPLHF | TGCGCCAGCAGCAACGACAGGGGTAATTCACCCCTCCACTTT
NA | TRBJ1-1 | many | TRBV5-1 | CASSFVPGANTEAFF | TGCGCCAGCAGCTTCGTCCCGGGGGCGAACACTGAAGCTTTCTTT
NA | TRBJ2-5 | NA | TRBV7-8 | CASSFPPAGVRETQYF | TGTGCCAGCAGCTTCCCCCCAGCGGGTGTTAGGGAGACCCAGTACTTC
NA | TRBJ2-1 | many | TRBV7-6 | CASSTGRLNEQFF | TGTGCCAGCAGCACAGGGCGTTTAAATGAGCAGTTCTTC
TRBD2 | TRBJ2-3 | NA | TRBV20-1 | CSARGVLGKGRGVGRTDTQYF | TGCAGTGCTAGAGGCGTTTTGGGCAAAGGACGGGGGGTGGGGCGGACAGATACGCAGTATTTT
NA | TRBJ2-7 | many | TRBV7-9 | CASSLAGSYEQYF | TGTGCCAGCAGCTTAGCAGGGTCCTACGAGCAGTACTTC
NA | TRBJ1-2 | few | TRBV7-2 | CASSFGTSNYGYTF | TGTGCCAGCAGCTTCGGGACGTCTAACTATGGCTACACCTTC
TRBD2 | TRBJ2-1 | many | TRBV4-3 | CASSQGRGAGGSRHEQFF | TGCGCCAGCAGCCAAGGCCGGGGAGCGGGGGGGAGTCGGCATGAGCAGTTCTTC
NA | TRBJ1-2 | many | TRBV11-2 | CASSLVTGNYGYTF | TGTGCCAGCAGCTTAGTCACAGGGAACTATGGCTACACCTTC
NA | TRBJ1-1 | NA | TRBV5-1 | CASSFLGDGAEAFF | TGCGCCAGCAGCTTCCTAGGGGATGGAGCTGAAGCTTTCTTT
NA | TRBJ2-5 | NA | TRBV7-2 | CASSLSAGLYQETQYF | TGTGCCAGCAGCTTATCGGCCGGGCTATACCAAGAGACCCAGTACTTC
TRBD1 | TRBJ2-1 | few | TRBV7-6 | CASSTDRGGYNEQFF | TGTGCCAGCAGCACGGACAGGGGAGGATACAATGAGCAGTTCTTC
NA | TRBJ2-1 | NA | TRBV29-1 | CSVEPGRDNEQFF | TGCAGCGTTGAACCAGGGAGAGACAATGAGCAGTTCTTC
TRBD1 | TRBJ1-2 | many | TRBV5-1 | CASSLAGQGRYGYTF | TGCGCCAGCAGCTTAGCTGGACAGGGTCGGTATGGCTACACCTTC
NA | TRBJ1-1 | few | TRBV7-9 | CASSARTNTEAFF | TGTGCCAGCAGCGCCCGCACGAACACTGAAGCTTTCTTT
NA | TRBJ1-1 | few | TRBV10-3 | CAISDGKRVTEAFF | TGTGCCATCAGTGACGGGAAGAGGGTCACTGAAGCTTTCTTT
TRBD1 | TRBJ1-2 | NA | TRBV27 | CASMGQGIGTNYGYTF | TGTGCCAGCATGGGACAGGGGATAGGAACTAACTATGGCTACACCTTC
NA | TRBJ2-3 | few | TRBV5-1 | CASRDTTSTDTQYF | TGCGCCAGCCGGGACACGACGAGCACAGATACGCAGTATTTT
NA | TRBJ2-3 | few | TRBV4-1 | CASSQPWFGPDTQYF | TGCGCCAGCAGCCAACCATGGTTCGGCCCAGATACGCAGTATTTT
NA | TRBJ2-1 | few | TRBV2 | CASIKGRNEQFF | TGTGCCAGCATAAAGGGTAGGAATGAGCAGTTCTTC
NA | TRBJ2-1 | NA | TRBV6-1 | CASSENWRYNEQFF | TGTGCCAGCAGTGAAAACTGGCGCTACAATGAGCAGTTCTTC
NA | TRBJ1-1 | NA | TRBV3-1 | CASTAGYTEAFF | TGTGCCAGCACCGCGGGGTATACTGAAGCTTTCTTT
NA | TRBJ1-5 | NA | TRBV6-2/TRBV6-3 | CASRVSGRNQPQHF | TGTGCCAGCAGAGTCTCGGGACGCAATCAGCCCCAGCATTTT
TRBD2 | TRBJ2-1 | NA | TRBV4-3 | CASSLRGVAGYNEQFF | TGCGCCAGCAGCCTCCGAGGGGTAGCGGGGTACAATGAGCAGTTCTTC
NA | TRBJ1-1 | many | TRBV5-1 | CASSLELRGVAEAFF | TGCGCCAGCAGCTTGGAACTGCGAGGGGTGGCTGAAGCTTTCTTT
NA | TRBJ1-3 | many | TRBV6-2/TRBV6-3 | CASSRTDLSGNTIYF | TGTGCCAGCAGTCGGACAGATCTCTCTGGAAACACCATATATTTT
TRBD1 | TRBJ1-2 | NA | TRBV5-5 | CASSTIDRGLGYTF | TGTGCCAGCAGCACCATCGACAGGGGGCTTGGCTACACCTTC
NA | TRBJ1-2 | few | TRBV7-9 | CASSLVFMGGSGYTF | TGTGCCAGCAGCTTAGTCTTTATGGGGGGCTCTGGCTACACCTTC
NA | TRBJ2-5 | few | TRBV6-1 | CASNARAQETQYF | TGTGCCAGCAATGCCCGGGCGCAAGAGACCCAGTACTTC
NA | TRBJ1-3 | few | TRBV25-1 | CASSESWGSGWDTIYF | TGTGCCAGCAGTGAATCCTGGGGCTCTGGTTGGGACACCATATATTTT
NA | TRBJ1-1 | NA | TRBV20-1 | CSARAEQTRTEAFF | TGCAGTGCTAGAGCGGAGCAGACTAGGACTGAAGCTTTCTTT
NA | TRBJ1-5 | NA | TRBV15 | CATSRGVNQPQHF | TGTGCCACCAGCAGAGGGGTGAATCAGCCCCAGCATTTT
NA | TRBJ2-3 | few | TRBV7-2 | CASSFGSERRYTQYF | TGTGCCAGCAGCTTCGGGTCGGAGCGGAGGTATACGCAGTATTTT
NA | TRBJ1-6 | NA | TRBV6-5 | CASSYVSPGGSPLHF | TGTGCCAGCAGTTACGTCTCGCCCGGAGGTTCACCCCTCCACTTT
NA | TRBJ1-4 | NA | TRBV7-9 | CASSSPVSPRHEKLFF | TGTGCCAGCAGCTCCCCGGTGTCTCCTCGGCACGAAAAACTGTTTTTT
TRBD2 | TRBJ2-3 | few | TRBV20-1 | CSARSPTSGGPDTQYF | TGCAGTGCTAGATCCCCGACTAGCGGGGGGCCAGATACGCAGTATTTT
NA | TRBJ1-5 | many | TRBV4-1 | CASSHRAVSNQPQHF | TGCGCCAGCAGCCACAGGGCCGTTAGCAATCAGCCCCAGCATTTT
NA | TRBJ1-1 | NA | TRBV18 | CASSPIGQPPEAFF | TGTGCCAGCTCACCGATTGGACAGCCGCCCGAAGCTTTCTTT
NA | TRBJ1-5 | few | TRBV15 | CATSRDKDHRGLSSNQPQHF | TGTGCCACCAGCAGAGATAAGGACCATCGGGGTCTGTCTAGCAATCAGCCCCAGCATTTT
NA | TRBJ2-2 | NA | TRBV5-1 | CASSLEAGDTGELFF | TGCGCCAGCAGCTTGGAGGCAGGGGACACCGGGGAGCTGTTTTTT
TRBD2 | TRBJ2-1 | NA | TRBV6-6 | CASRATVGLEYYNEHFF | TGTGCCAGCAGGGCCACCGTGGGACTAGAATACTACAATGAGCATTTCTTC
TRBD1 | TRBJ2-3 | few | TRBV3-1 | CASSHPPWGTGSDTQYF | TGTGCCAGCAGCCATCCCCCTTGGGGGACAGGGTCCGATACGCAGTATTTT
NA | TRBJ1-4 | many | TRBV7-9 | CASSRTDEKLFF | TGTGCCAGCAGCCGGACAGATGAAAAACTGTTTTTT
NA | TRBJ2-7 | NA | TRBV12-3/TRBV12-4 | CASSPIPMEQYF | TGTGCCAGCAGCCCGATCCCGATGGAGCAGTACTTC
TRBD1 | TRBJ2-5 | few | TRBV7-3 | CASSHGQGCSRTQYF | TGTGCCAGCAGCCACGGACAGGGCTGTTCTCGGACCCAGTACTTC
TRBD1 | TRBJ2-2 | NA | TRBV29-1 | CSVGTGGTGELFF | TGCAGCGTCGGGACAGGGGGTACCGGGGAGCTGTTTTTT
NA | TRBJ1-5 | few | TRBV6-5 | CASRPTAYSNQPQHF | TGTGCCAGCAGACCGACAGCGTATAGCAATCAGCCCCAGCATTTT
NA | TRBJ1-2 | few | TRBV24-1 | CATSDGTGFGYTF | TGTGCCACCAGTGACGGCACAGGATTCGGCTACACCTTC